What follows are 30 T cell receptor beta chains derived from one specimen sequenced in a study of T cell clones after liver transplantation. The data were produced by immunoSEQ multiplex PCR, yet TCRdb's version contains in-frame clones alone and is incomplete. The sample has approximately 68,000 clones, about four fifths seen once. Sequences were derived from CD4+ T cells from blood, sampled before liver transplant. The receptor source for this set is a human donor who received a liver transplant.

This chain links TRBV5-4 with TRBJ2-5; 13 nucleotides agree with TRBD2. The ends lost 5 bases at V and 4 bases at J; junction bases unmatched: 11. Germline-derived CDR1 and CDR2 are SGHNT and YYREEE (reference sequence). The CDR3 extends over 17 amino acids. CDR3 sequence: CASSSGTSGTLGETQYF. In nucleotides, the CDR3 is TGTGCCAGCAGTTCCGGGACTAGCGGGACTCTAGGAGAGACCCAGTACTTC.

A single count supports this clone. The V and J genes are TRBV19 and TRBJ1-5; the D gene is possibly TRBD1 (5 bases). V was shortened by 0 bases and J by 8 bases, with 8 bases between the two germline ends. The CDR3 contains 13 residues. Germline CDR1 and CDR2: LNHDA and SQIVND (reference sequence). As DNA, the CDR3 is TGTGCCAGTAGTATAGACAGGGAAAAGCCCCAGCATTTT. Protein sequence: CASSIDREKPQHF.

This chain uses TRBV7-6 with TRBJ2-7; the D is unclear. The CDR3 loop spans 11 amino acids. The germline V gene has CDR1 SGHVS and CDR2 FNYEAQ. Trimming removed 1 base at V and 6 bases at J, with 4 bases between. The CDR3 loop is CASSLDGEQYF. The CDR3 DNA follows: TGTGCCAGCAGCTTAGACGGCGAGCAGTACTTC.

The chain links TRBV4-3 to TRBJ1-5; D gene unclear. V was shortened by 0 bases and J by 1 base, with 10 bases between the two germline ends. The germline gives CDR1 LGHNA, CDR2 YSLEER. The length of the CDR3 is 16 residues. CDR3 sequence (DNA): TGCGCCAGCAGCCAAGATTTGACACTCAGCAATCAGCCCCAGCATTTT. This encodes CASSQDLTLSNQPQHF.

The chain carries TRBV7-2 and TRBJ2-1; 8 bases line up with TRBD2. From germline, CDR1 is SGHTA and CDR2 FQGNSA. The CDR3 runs 19 residues. V lost 2 bases and J lost 7; bases outside the gene matches: 19. Here the CDR3 reads CASSLLPPGGTPEGNEQFF. Here the CDR3 DNA reads TGTGCCAGCAGCTTACTACCCCCGGGGGGGACCCCTGAGGGGAATGAGCAGTTCTTC.

The chain is built from TRBV15 and TRBJ2-1, with D tentatively TRBD1 (5 bases). The CDR3 runs to 13 residues. CDR1 and CDR2 (germline): LNHNV, YYDKDF (reference sequence). Trimming shortened V by 4 bases and J by 8 bases, and 12 bases separated the two germline ends. The CDR3 nucleotides are TGTGCCACCAGCACCAGGGTAGGGGATGAGCAGTTCTTC. Translated: CATSTRVGDEQFF.

V and J are TRBV6-6 and TRBJ2-7; 7 bases are shared with TRBD1. V shed 6 bases, J shed 0 bases, and the junction held 8 bases outside the gene matches. CDR1 is MNHNY and CDR2 is SVGAGI in the germline V gene (reference sequence). The CDR3 extends over 15 amino acids. The CDR3 bases are TGTGCCAGCAGCGACCGGGACAGATACTCCTACGAGCAGTACTTC. This gives the protein CASSDRDRYSYEQYF.

The genes are TRBV27 and TRBJ2-7; 11 nucleotides align to TRBD2. This CDR3 is 14 amino acids long. Germline-derived CDR1 and CDR2 are MNHEY and SMNVEV (reference sequence). J lost 5 bases, V lost 5 bases, and 5 bases had no gene match. The DNA for the CDR3 is TGTGCCAGCAGTCGGACTAGCGGGTTGAACGAGCAGTACTTC. Translated: CASSRTSGLNEQYF.

CDR3 nucleotides: TGTGCCAGCAGTGAGGAACCGACTAGCGTTCGGTACTTC. Translating gives CASSEEPTSVRYF. The chain uses TRBV6-4 and TRBJ2-7, with 8 bases matching TRBD2. J was trimmed by 12 bases and V by 3 bases; bases with no gene match: 10. CDR3 length: 13 amino acids. Germline CDR1 reads MRHNA; CDR2 reads SNTAGT.

This clone was counted ten times or more. The sample holds other DNA sequences that translate to the same CDR3. This chain joins TRBV15 and TRBJ2-7; D not resolved. The CDR3 has 11 amino acids. Germline loops: CDR1 LNHNV, CDR2 YYDKDF (reference sequence). Deletions cut 3 bases from V and 3 bases from J, with 3 bases between. The chain's CDR3 is CATSRGYEQYF. As DNA, the CDR3 is TGTGCCACCAGCAGGGGCTACGAGCAGTACTTC.

The chain's CDR3 is CAISESLGNSYNEQFF. The CDR3 coding sequence is TGTGCCATCAGTGAGTCGCTGGGGAACTCCTACAATGAGCAGTTCTTC. The chain joins TRBV10-3 to TRBJ2-1, with D unclear. There are 16 residues in the CDR3. CDR1 and CDR2 (germline): ENHRY, SYGVKD. V was cut by 0 bases and J by 0 bases, with 9 bases left in between.

The gene calls are TRBV5-1 and TRBJ2-2; tentatively, D is TRBD1 (5 bases). Germline V gene sequence: CDR1 SGHRS, CDR2 YFSETQ. With 0 bases removed from V and 1 base from J, the gap between germline ends came to 7 bases. The CDR3 is 15 amino acids. CDR3 in amino acids: CASSLDRQNTGELFF. CDR3 nucleotide sequence: TGCGCCAGCAGCTTGGACAGGCAGAACACCGGGGAGCTGTTTTTT.

This clone was detected only once. V and J are TRBV18 and TRBJ1-1; 11 nucleotides align to TRBD1. Per germline, CDR1 KGHSH and CDR2 LQKENI. The V gene end was trimmed by 10 bases and the J gene end by 3 bases; junction bases not matched to a gene: 10. The CDR3 consists of 15 residues. CDR3 nucleotide sequence: TGTGCCACCACTCAAGGGACAGGGGGGTACACTGAAGCTTTCTTT. As protein: CATTQGTGGYTEAFF.

The V and J genes are TRBV7-2 and TRBJ2-3; TRBD2 might be the D (5 bases). This CDR3 spans 16 amino acids. CDR1 and CDR2 from the germline V gene are SGHTA and FQGNSA. V gave up 1 base and J gave up 0 bases, with 11 bases separating them. The CDR3 DNA reads as TGTGCCAGCAGCTTAGGAGGGTGGGCGAGCACAGATACGCAGTATTTT. Translation: CASSLGGWASTDTQYF.

The rearrangement links TRBV19 to TRBJ2-2, with TRBD1 identical over 10 bases. Germline loops: CDR1 LNHDA, CDR2 SQIVND (reference sequence). V dropped 7 bases and J dropped 5; count of bases not matched to a gene: 7. This CDR3 has 15 amino acids. CDR3 in amino acids: CASTQTGGYTGELFF. The CDR3 DNA sequence: TGTGCCAGTACCCAGACAGGGGGCTATACCGGGGAGCTGTTTTTT.

The CDR3 loop reads CASSLDLGETQYF. CDR3 coding DNA: TGTGCCAGCAGCTTAGATTTGGGGGAAACGCAGTATTTT. The chain carries TRBV11-2 and TRBJ2-3; either TRBD1 or TRBD2 may supply D (5 bases each). Per the germline V gene, CDR1 is SGHAT and CDR2 is FQNNGV. The CDR3 length is 13 residues. Trimming stripped 0 bases from V and 9 bases from J, with 10 bases between.

This clone was detected only once. The chain employs TRBV5-1 and TRBJ2-1; 7 positions agree with TRBD2. Germline CDR1 reads SGHRS; CDR2 reads YFSETQ. Germline trimming cut 0 bases from V and 7 bases from J; bases unmatched to any gene: 7. The CDR3 is made up of 15 amino acids. The CDR3 reads CASSLEAGAGNEQFF. In nucleotides, the CDR3 is TGCGCCAGCAGCTTGGAGGCGGGAGCAGGGAATGAGCAGTTCTTC.

The V call is TRBV29-1, the J call TRBJ2-5, with no clear D. V gave up 8 bases and J gave up 3 bases, with 13 bases separating them. There are 12 residues in the CDR3. Germline-derived CDR1 and CDR2 are SQVTM and ANQGSEA. CDR3 sequence (DNA): TGCAGCACCGACGGCCGGAAAGAGACCCAGTACTTC. Amino acid sequence: CSTDGRKETQYF.

This chain connects TRBV15 to TRBJ2-5; D gene uncertain. V was trimmed by 5 bases and J by 2 bases, leaving 12 bases between them. Germline loops: CDR1 LNHNV, CDR2 YYDKDF (reference sequence). The CDR3 is 14 amino acids. CDR3 amino acids: CATSARWAQETQYF. CDR3 in DNA: TGTGCCACCAGCGCCCGTTGGGCTCAAGAGACCCAGTACTTC.

The J gene is TRBJ2-7, the V gene TRBV5-1, with D perhaps matching TRBD2 (5 bases). Germline V gene data show CDR1 as SGHRS and CDR2 as YFSETQ. Deletions cut 2 bases from V and 0 bases from J, with 12 bases between. The CDR3 is made up of 15 amino acids. CDR3 amino acids: CASSLLSGSSYEQYF. CDR3 nucleotide sequence: TGCGCCAGCAGCTTACTGAGTGGGAGCTCCTACGAGCAGTACTTC.

The V call is TRBV6-6, the J call TRBJ2-7; either TRBD1 or TRBD2 may supply D (6 bases each). The CDR3 loop spans 16 amino acids. V was cut by 2 bases and J by 6 bases, with 20 bases left in between. CDR1 and CDR2 from the germline V gene are MNHNY and SVGAGI (reference sequence). The CDR3 protein is CASSYHPGAGEAEQYF. The CDR3 region has the DNA TGTGCCAGCAGTTACCACCCGGGGGCAGGGGAGGCCGAGCAGTACTTC.

The V gene is TRBV9, the J gene TRBJ1-1; D is undetermined. The germline gives CDR1 SGDLS, CDR2 YYNGEE. This CDR3 has 15 amino acids. Trimming took off 4 bases at V and 0 bases at J, with 13 bases between the two ends. CDR3 sequence: CASSPRELMNTEAFF. The CDR3 DNA is TGTGCCAGCAGCCCCCGGGAACTCATGAACACTGAAGCTTTCTTT.

This sequence joins TRBV4-3 and TRBJ1-5, with D unclear. The CDR3 spans 15 residues. Germline V gene lookup returns CDR1 LGHNA and CDR2 YSLEER. V was cut by 0 bases and J by 2 bases, with 8 bases left in between. CDR3 nucleotides: TGCGCCAGCAGCCAAGATCTAAGGGGCAATCAGCCCCAGCATTTT. Residues: CASSQDLRGNQPQHF.

The chain is built from TRBV28 and TRBJ1-4; D not resolved. The CDR3 contains 14 residues. CDR1 is MDHEN and CDR2 is SYDVKM in the germline V gene. Trimming cost V 4 bases and J 8 bases, with 14 bases left between them. The CDR3 reads CASSSSGPPEKLFF. For the CDR3, the DNA is TGTGCCAGCAGTTCCTCGGGCCCCCCGGAAAAACTGTTTTTT.

The chain recombines TRBV29-1 with TRBJ2-5, with TRBD2 matching over 10 bases. V lost 6 bases, J lost 2 bases, and 12 bases stayed unmatched. Per the germline V gene, CDR1 is SQVTM and CDR2 is ANQGSEA. The CDR3 spans 16 residues. The CDR3 DNA reads as TGCAGCGTGGGGGCTAGCGGGAGAGGTTGGCAAGAGACCCAGTACTTC. It translates to CSVGASGRGWQETQYF.

In its sample, this clone was seen a few times. This sequence joins TRBV5-1 and TRBJ2-7; D gene uncertain. The CDR3 loop spans 14 amino acids. Trimming pared 2 bases from V and 2 bases from J, leaving 11 bases between. The germline gives CDR1 SGHRS, CDR2 YFSETQ. The CDR3 is CASSLNADTYEQYF. In DNA, the CDR3 is TGCGCCAGCAGCTTAAATGCAGATACCTACGAGCAGTACTTC.

This sequence joins TRBV5-1 and TRBJ2-1, with D maybe TRBD2 (6 bases). Between the trimmed V and J ends, which lost 4 bases and 7 bases, there was a span of 18 bases. From germline, CDR1 is SGHRS and CDR2 YFSETQ. The CDR3 sequence is 15 residues long. CDR3 sequence: CASSKFLASTNEQFF. The CDR3 region has the DNA TGCGCCAGCAGCAAATTTCTAGCGAGCACTAATGAGCAGTTCTTC. The variable domain in full, with the rest retrieved from reference TRBV5-1 and TRBJ2-1, is KAGVTQTPRYLIKTRGQQVTLSCSPISGHRSVSWYQQTPGQGLQFLFEYFSETQRNKGNFPGRFSGRQFSNSRSEMNVSTLELGDSALYLCASSKFLASTNEQFFGPGTRLTVL.

The V gene is TRBV15, the J gene TRBJ1-4, with D tentatively TRBD1 (5 bases). Trimming pared 2 bases from V and 14 bases from J, leaving 21 bases between. Germline V gene sequence: CDR1 LNHNV, CDR2 YYDKDF (reference sequence). The CDR3 length is 15 residues. The CDR3 loop is CATSRPPIQGAKLFF. The CDR3, as DNA: TGTGCCACCAGCAGACCCCCTATCCAAGGGGCAAAGCTGTTTTTT.

V and J are TRBV28 and TRBJ1-1, with TRBD1 matching over 7 bases. The CDR3 runs to 14 residues. Per germline, CDR1 MDHEN and CDR2 SYDVKM. J lost 5 bases, V lost 2 bases, and 5 bases had no gene match. Here the CDR3 reads CASSLPGGWTEAFF. DNA for the CDR3: TGTGCCAGCAGTTTACCAGGGGGATGGACTGAAGCTTTCTTT.

The J gene is TRBJ2-3, the V gene TRBV19; TRBD2 matches at 12 bases. Germline CDR1 and CDR2: LNHDA and SQIVND (reference sequence). CDR3 length equals 16 residues. V trimming: 5 bases; J trimming: 7 bases; junction bases outside the gene matches: 10. The CDR3 spells CASSSPLAGGLNTQYF. CDR3 coding DNA: TGTGCCAGTAGTTCGCCACTAGCGGGAGGACTCAATACGCAGTATTTT.